This TCR beta chain was found in a study of control samples from healthy donors and cancer patients. CDR3 length equals 15 residues. Germline V CDR1 and CDR2: MNHEY, SVGEGT. Losses at the gene ends were 7 bases for V and 7 bases for J; bases not matched to a gene: 12. Clones were sequenced by immunoSEQ multiplex PCR, and TCRdb holds only the in-frame ones, with some missing. The sample carries approximately 170,000 clones, more than 80% recorded once. The sequenced sample was blood. The receptor was derived from a man aged 25-45 years in good health. This rearrangement joins TRBV6-2 or TRBV6-3 to TRBJ2-5; 10 nucleotides align to TRBD1. The CDR3 coding sequence is TGTGCCAGCACCCCACCGGGACAGGGGTACGCGACCCAGTACTTC. This encodes CASTPPGQGYATQYF.